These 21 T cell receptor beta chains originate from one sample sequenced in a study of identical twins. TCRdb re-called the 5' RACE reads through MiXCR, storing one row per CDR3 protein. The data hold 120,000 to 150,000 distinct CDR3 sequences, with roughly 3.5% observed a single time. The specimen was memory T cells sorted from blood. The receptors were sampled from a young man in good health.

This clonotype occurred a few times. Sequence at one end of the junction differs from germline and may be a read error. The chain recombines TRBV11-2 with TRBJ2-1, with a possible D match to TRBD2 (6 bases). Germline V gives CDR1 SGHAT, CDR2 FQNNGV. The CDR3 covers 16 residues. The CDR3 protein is CASTLEGAGSRNEQFF. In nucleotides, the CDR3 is TGTGCCAGCACCTTAGAAGGGGCGGGGTCGAGGAATGAGCAGTTCTTC.

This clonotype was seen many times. The CDR3 nucleotides read TGCGCCAGCAGCTTGGACGCCCCAGCAACTAATGAAAAACTGTTTTTT. It specifies CASSLDAPATNEKLFF. The chain has TRBV5-1 and TRBJ1-4; D not resolved. The CDR3 totals 16 residues. CDR1 and CDR2 (germline): SGHRS, YFSETQ. V lost 0 bases and J 0 bases, leaving 9 bases between the germline ends.

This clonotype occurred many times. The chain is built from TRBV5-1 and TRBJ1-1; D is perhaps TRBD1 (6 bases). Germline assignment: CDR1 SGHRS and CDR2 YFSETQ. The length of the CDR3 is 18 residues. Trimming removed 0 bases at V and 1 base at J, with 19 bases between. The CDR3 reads CASSLASGASPKNTEAFF. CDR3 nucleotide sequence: TGCGCCAGCAGCTTGGCCTCAGGGGCATCGCCAAAGAACACTGAAGCTTTCTTT.

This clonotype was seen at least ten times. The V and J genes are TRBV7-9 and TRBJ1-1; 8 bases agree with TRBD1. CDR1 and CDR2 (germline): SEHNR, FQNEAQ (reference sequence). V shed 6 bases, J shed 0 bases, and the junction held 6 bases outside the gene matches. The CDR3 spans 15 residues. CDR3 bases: TGTGCCAGCAGAGAGACAGGGGCGATGAACACTGAAGCTTTCTTT. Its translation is CASRETGAMNTEAFF.

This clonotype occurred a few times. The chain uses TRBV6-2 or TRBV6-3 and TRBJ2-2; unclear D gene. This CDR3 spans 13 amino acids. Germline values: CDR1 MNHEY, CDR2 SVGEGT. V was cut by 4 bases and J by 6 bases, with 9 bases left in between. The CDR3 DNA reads TGTGCCAGCAGTTCTCAGGCCCCCGGGGAGCTGTTTTTT. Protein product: CASSSQAPGELFF.

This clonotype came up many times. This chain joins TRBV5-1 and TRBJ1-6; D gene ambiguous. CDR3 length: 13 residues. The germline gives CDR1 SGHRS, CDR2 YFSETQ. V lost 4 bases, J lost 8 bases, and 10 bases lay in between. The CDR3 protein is CASSPEYDSPLHF. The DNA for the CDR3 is TGCGCCAGCAGCCCCGAGTACGATTCACCCCTCCACTTT.

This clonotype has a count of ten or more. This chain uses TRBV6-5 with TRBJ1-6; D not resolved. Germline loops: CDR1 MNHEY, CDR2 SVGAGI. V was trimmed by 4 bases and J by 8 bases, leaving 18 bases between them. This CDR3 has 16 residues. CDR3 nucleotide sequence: TGTGCCAGCAGTTCCGGGTGGCAGGAGTCTCATTCACCCCTCCACTTT. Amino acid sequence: CASSSGWQESHSPLHF.

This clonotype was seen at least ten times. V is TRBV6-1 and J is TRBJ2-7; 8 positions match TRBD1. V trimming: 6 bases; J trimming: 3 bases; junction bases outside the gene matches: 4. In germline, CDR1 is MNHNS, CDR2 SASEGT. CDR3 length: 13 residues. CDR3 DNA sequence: TGTGCCAGCAGAACCGGACAGGGCTACGAGCAGTACGTC. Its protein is CASRTGQGYEQYV.

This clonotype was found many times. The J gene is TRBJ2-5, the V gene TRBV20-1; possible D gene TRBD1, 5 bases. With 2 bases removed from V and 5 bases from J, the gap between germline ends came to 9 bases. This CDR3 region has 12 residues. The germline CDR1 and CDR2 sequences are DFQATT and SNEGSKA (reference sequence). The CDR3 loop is CSARPGIETQYF. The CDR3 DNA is TGCAGTGCTAGACCAGGGATTGAGACCCAGTACTTC.

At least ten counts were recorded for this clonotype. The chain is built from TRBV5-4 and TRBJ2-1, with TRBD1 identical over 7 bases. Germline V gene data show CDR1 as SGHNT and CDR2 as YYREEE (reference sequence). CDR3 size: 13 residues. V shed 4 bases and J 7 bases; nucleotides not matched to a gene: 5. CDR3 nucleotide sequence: TGTGCCAGCAGCCAGGGACAGTCAAATGAGCAGTTCTTC. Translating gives CASSQGQSNEQFF.

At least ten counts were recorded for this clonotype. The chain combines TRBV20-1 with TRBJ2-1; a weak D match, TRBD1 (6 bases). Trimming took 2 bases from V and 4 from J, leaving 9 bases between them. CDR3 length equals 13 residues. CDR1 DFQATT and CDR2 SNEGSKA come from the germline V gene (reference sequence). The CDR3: CSARRGSYNEQFF. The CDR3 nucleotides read TGCAGTGCTAGAAGGGGGTCTTACAATGAGCAGTTCTTC.

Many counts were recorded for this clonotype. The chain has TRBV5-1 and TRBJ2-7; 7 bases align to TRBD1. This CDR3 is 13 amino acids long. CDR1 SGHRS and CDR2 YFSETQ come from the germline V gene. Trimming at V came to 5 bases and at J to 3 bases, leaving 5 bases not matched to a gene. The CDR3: CASSYGQDYEQYF. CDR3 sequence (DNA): TGCGCCAGCAGTTACGGACAGGACTACGAGCAGTACTTC.

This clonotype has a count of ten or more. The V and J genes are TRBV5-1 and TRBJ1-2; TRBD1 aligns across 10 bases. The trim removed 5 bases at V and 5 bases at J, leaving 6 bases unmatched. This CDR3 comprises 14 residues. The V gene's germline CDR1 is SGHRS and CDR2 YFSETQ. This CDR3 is CASRLTGQGYGYTF. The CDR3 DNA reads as TGCGCCAGCAGGTTAACGGGACAGGGGTATGGCTACACCTTC. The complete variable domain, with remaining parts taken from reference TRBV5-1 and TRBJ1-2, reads KAGVTQTPRYLIKTRGQQVTLSCSPISGHRSVSWYQQTPGQGLQFLFEYFSETQRNKGNFPGRFSGRQFSNSRSEMNVSTLELGDSALYLCASRLTGQGYGYTFGSGTRLTVV.

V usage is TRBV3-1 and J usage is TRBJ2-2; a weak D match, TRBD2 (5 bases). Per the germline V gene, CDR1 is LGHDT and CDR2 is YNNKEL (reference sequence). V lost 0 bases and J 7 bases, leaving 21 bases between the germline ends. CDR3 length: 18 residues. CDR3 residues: CASSQDLLLGHRGGELFF. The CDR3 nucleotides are TGTGCCAGCAGCCAAGACCTCTTATTGGGCCACCGGGGCGGGGAGCTGTTTTTT.

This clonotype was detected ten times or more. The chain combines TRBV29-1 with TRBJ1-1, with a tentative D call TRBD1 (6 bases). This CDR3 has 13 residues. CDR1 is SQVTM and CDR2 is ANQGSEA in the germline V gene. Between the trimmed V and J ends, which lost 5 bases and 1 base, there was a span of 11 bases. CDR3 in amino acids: CSVSGRGNTEAFF. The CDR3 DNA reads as TGCAGCGTTTCCGGCAGGGGGAACACTGAAGCTTTCTTT. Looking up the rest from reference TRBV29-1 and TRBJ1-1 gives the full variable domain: SAVISQKPSRDICQRGTSLTIQCQVDSQVTMMFWYRQQPGQSLTLIATANQGSEATYESGFVIDKFPISRPNLTFSTLTVSNMSPEDSSIYLCSVSGRGNTEAFFGQGTRLTVV.

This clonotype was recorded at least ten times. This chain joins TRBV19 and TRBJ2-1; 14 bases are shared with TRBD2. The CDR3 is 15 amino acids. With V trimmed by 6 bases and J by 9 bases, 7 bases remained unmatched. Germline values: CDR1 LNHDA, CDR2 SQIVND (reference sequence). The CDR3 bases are TGTGCCAGTAGATCCCGACTAGCGGGAGGGGGTGAGCAGTTCTTC. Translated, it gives CASRSRLAGGGEQFF.

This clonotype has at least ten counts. The CDR3 protein is CASSLLERVADTQYF. As DNA, the CDR3 is TGTGCCAGCAGTTTATTGGAACGGGTGGCAGATACGCAGTATTTT. This chain connects TRBV28 to TRBJ2-3; D gene ambiguous. The CDR3 is 15 amino acids. Germline V gene sequence: CDR1 MDHEN, CDR2 SYDVKM. The ends were cut back, 1 base at V and 4 bases at J, with 12 bases in the middle.

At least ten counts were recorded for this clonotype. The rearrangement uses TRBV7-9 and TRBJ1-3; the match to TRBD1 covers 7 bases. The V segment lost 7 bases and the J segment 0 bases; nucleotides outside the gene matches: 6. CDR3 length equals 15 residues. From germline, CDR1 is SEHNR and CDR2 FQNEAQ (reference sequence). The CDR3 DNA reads TGTGCCAGCAATTTGTCAGGGGGCTCTGGAAACACCATATATTTT. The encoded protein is CASNLSGGSGNTIYF.

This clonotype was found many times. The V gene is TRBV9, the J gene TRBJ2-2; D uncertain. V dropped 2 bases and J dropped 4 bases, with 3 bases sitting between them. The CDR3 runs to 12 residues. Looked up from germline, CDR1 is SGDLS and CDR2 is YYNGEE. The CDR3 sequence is CASSVLTGELFF. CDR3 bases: TGTGCCAGCAGCGTTCTCACCGGGGAGCTGTTTTTT.

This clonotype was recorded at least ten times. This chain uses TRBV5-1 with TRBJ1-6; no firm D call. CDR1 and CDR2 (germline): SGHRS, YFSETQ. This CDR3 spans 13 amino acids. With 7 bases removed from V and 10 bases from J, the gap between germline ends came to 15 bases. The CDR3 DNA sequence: TGCGCCAGCTCCATCCTAAATTCGTCACCCCTCCACTTT. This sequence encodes CASSILNSSPLHF.

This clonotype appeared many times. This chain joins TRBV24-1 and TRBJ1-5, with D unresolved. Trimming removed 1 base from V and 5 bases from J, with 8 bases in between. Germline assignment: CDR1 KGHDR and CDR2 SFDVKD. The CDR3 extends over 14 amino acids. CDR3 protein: CATSDLGEDQPQHF. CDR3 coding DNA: TGTGCCACCAGTGATTTAGGAGAGGATCAGCCCCAGCATTTT.